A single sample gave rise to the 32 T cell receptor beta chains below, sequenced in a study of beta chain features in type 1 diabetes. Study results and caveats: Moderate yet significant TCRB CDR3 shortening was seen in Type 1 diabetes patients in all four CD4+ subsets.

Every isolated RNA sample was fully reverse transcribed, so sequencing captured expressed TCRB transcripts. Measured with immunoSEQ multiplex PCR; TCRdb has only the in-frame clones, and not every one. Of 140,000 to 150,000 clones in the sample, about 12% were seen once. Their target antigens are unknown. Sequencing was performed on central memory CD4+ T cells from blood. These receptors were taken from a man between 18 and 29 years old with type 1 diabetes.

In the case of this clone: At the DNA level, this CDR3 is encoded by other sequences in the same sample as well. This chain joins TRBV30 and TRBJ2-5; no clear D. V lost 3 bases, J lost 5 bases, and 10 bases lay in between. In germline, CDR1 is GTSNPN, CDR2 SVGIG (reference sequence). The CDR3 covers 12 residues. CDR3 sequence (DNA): TGTGCCTGGAGCGATTCCAGGGAGACCCAGTACTTC. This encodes CAWSDSRETQYF.

The CDR3 region is CASSPRLAVNEQFF. CDR3 sequence (DNA): TGTGCCAGCAGCCCCAGACTAGCGGTAAATGAGCAGTTCTTC. V gene TRBV11-2 combines with J gene TRBJ2-1, with TRBD2 matching 9 bases. The trim removed 5 bases at V and 7 bases at J, leaving 6 bases unmatched. Looked up from germline, CDR1 is SGHAT and CDR2 is FQNNGV. This CDR3 spans 14 amino acids.

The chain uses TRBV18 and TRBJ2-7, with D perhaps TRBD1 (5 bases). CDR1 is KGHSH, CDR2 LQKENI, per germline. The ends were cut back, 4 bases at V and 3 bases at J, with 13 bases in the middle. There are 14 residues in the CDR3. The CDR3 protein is CASSLGHKRYEQYF. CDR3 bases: TGTGCCAGCTCACTCGGACACAAGCGCTACGAGCAGTACTTC. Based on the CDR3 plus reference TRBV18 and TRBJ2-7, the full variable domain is NAGVMQNPRHLVRRRGQEARLRCSPMKGHSHVYWYRQLPEEGLKFMVYLQKENIIDESGMPKERFSAEFPKEGPSILRIQQVVRGDSAAYFCASSLGHKRYEQYFGPGTRLTVT.

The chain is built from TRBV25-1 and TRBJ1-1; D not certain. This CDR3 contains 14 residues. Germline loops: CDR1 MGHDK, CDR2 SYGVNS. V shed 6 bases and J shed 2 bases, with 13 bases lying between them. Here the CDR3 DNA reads TGTGCCAGCAGCCCCCCCCGGCTAAACACTGAAGCTTTCTTT. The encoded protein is CASSPPRLNTEAFF.

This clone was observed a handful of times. In DNA form, the CDR3 reads TGTGCCAGCAGCTCTCGGACATTTGAAGCTTTCTTT. It translates to CASSSRTFEAFF. The rearrangement joins TRBV7-9 to TRBJ1-1; weak D call: TRBD1 (5 bases). The CDR3 contains 12 residues. V was shortened by 4 bases and J by 7 bases, with 10 bases between the two germline ends. Germline lookup yields CDR1 SEHNR and CDR2 FQNEAQ (reference sequence).

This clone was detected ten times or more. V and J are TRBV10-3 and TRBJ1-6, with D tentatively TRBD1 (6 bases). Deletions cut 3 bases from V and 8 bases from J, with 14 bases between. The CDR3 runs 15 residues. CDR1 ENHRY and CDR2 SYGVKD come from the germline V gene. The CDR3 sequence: CAISETPPGDSPLHF. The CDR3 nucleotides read TGTGCCATCAGTGAAACCCCTCCAGGGGATTCACCCCTCCACTTT.

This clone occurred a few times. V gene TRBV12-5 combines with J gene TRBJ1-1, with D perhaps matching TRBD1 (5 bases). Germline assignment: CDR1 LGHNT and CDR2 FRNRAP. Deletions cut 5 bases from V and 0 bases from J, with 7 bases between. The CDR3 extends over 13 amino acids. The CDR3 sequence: CASGGGVNTEAFF. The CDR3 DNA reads TGTGCTAGTGGTGGAGGGGTGAACACTGAAGCTTTCTTT.

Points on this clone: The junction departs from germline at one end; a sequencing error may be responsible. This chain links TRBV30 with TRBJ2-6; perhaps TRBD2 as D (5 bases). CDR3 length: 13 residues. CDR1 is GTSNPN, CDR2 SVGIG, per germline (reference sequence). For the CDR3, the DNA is TGTTCCTGGAGTAGGGAGACGGTCAACGTCCTGACTTTC. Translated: CSWSRETVNVLTF.

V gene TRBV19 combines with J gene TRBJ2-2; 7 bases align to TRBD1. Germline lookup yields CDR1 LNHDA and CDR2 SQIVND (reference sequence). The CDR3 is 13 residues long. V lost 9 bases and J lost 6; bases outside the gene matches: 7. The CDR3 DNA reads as TGTGCCAGCCGCCGGACAGGAGCCGGGGAGCTGTTTTTT. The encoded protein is CASRRTGAGELFF.

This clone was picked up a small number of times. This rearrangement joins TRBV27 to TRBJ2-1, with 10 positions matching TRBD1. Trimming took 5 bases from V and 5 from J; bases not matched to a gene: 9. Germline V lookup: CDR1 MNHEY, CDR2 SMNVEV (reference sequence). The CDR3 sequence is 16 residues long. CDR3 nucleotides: TGTGCCAGCAGTGCCCGACAGGGGGCGAGGGACAATGAGCAGTTCTTC. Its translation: CASSARQGARDNEQFF.

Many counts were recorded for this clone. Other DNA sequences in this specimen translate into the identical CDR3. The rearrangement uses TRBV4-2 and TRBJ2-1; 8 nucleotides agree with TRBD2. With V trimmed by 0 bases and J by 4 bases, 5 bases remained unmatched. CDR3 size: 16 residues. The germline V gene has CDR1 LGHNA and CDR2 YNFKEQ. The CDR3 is CASSQDAGGGYNEQFF. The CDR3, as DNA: TGTGCCAGCAGCCAAGATGCCGGGGGGGGTTACAATGAGCAGTTCTTC.

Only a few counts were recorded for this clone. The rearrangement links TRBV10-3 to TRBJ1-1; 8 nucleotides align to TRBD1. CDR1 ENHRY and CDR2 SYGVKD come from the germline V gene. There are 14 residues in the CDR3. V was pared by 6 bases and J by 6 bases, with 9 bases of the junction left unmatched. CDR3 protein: CAIRREDREAEAFF. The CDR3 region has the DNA TGTGCCATCAGACGAGAGGACAGGGAGGCTGAAGCTTTCTTT.

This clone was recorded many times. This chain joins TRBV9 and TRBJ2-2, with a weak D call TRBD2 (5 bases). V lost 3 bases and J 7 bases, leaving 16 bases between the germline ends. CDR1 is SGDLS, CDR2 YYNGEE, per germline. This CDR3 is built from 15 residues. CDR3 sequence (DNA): TGTGCCAGCAGCGCCTCACTAGAATCCGGCGGGGAGCTGTTTTTT. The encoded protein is CASSASLESGGELFF.

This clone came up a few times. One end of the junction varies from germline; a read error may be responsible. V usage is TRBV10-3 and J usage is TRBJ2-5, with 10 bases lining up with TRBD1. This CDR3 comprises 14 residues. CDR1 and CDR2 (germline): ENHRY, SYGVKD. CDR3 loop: CASSDRGLQETQYF. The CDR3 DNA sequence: TGTGCCAGCAGTGACAGGGGGCTACAAGAGACCCAGTACTTC.

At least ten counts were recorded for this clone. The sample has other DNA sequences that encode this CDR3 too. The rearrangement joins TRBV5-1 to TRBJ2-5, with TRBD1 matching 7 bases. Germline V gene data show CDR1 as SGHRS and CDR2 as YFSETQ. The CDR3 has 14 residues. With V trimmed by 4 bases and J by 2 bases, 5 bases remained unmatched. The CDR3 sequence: CASSRTGVQETQYF. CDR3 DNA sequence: TGCGCCAGCAGCCGGACAGGAGTACAAGAGACCCAGTACTTC.

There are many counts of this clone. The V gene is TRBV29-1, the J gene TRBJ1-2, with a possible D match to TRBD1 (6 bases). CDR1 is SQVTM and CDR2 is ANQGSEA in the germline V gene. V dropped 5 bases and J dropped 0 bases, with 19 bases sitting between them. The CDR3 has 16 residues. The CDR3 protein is CSVPNTQGSANYGYTF. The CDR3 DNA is TGCAGCGTTCCTAATACGCAGGGGTCAGCTAACTATGGCTACACCTTC.

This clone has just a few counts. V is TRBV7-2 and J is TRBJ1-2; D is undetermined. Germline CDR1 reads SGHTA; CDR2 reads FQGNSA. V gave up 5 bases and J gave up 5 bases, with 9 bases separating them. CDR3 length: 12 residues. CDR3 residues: CASSRDRYGYTF. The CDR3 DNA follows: TGTGCCAGCAGCCGAGACCGATATGGCTACACCTTC.

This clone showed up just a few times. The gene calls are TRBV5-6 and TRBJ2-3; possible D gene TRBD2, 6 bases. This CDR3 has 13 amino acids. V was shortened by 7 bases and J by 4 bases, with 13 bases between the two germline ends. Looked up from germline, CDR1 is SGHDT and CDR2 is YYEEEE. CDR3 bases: TGTGCCAGCTGGCGGGATGGCCCAGATACGCAGTATTTT. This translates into CASWRDGPDTQYF.

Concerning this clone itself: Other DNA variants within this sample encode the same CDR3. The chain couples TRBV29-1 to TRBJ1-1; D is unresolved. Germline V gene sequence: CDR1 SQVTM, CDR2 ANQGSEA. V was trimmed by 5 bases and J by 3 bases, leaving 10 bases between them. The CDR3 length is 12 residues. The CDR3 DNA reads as TGCAGCGTTCGTGACACCGACACTGAAGCTTTCTTT. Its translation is CSVRDTDTEAFF. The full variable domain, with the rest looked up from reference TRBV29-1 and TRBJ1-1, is SAVISQKPSRDICQRGTSLTIQCQVDSQVTMMFWYRQQPGQSLTLIATANQGSEATYESGFVIDKFPISRPNLTFSTLTVSNMSPEDSSIYLCSVRDTDTEAFFGQGTRLTVV.

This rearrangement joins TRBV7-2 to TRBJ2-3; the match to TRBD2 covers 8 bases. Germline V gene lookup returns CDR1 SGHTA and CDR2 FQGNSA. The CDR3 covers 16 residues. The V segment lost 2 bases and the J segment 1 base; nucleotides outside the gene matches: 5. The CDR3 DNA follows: TGTGCCAGCAGCTTAAGCGGGGGCGGGGGCACAGATACGCAGTATTTT. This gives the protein CASSLSGGGGTDTQYF. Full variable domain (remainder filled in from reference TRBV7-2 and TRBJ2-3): GAGVSQSPSNKVTEKGKDVELRCDPISGHTALYWYRQSLGQGLEFLIYFQGNSAPDKSGLPSDRFSAERTGGSVSTLTIQRTQQEDSAVYLCASSLSGGGGTDTQYFGPGTRLTVL.

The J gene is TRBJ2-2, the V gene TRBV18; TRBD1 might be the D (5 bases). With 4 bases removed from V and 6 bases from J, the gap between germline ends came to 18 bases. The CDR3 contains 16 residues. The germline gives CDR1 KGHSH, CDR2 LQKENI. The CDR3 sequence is CASSLSPGMLSGELFF. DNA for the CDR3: TGTGCCAGCTCACTGTCGCCAGGGATGCTATCCGGGGAGCTGTTTTTT.

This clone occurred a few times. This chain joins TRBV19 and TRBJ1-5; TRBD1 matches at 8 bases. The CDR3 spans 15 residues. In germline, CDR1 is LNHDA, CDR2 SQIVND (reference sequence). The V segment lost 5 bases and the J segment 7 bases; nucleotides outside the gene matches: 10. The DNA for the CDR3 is TGTGCCAGTAGTCAACAGGACAGGGCTGAGCAGCCCCAGCATTTT. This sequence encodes CASSQQDRAEQPQHF. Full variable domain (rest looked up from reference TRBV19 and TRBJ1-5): DGGITQSPKYLFRKEGQNVTLSCEQNLNHDAMYWYRQDPGQGLRLIYYSQIVNDFQKGDIAEGYSVSREKKESFPLTVTSAQKNPTAFYLCASSQQDRAEQPQHFGDGTRLSIL.

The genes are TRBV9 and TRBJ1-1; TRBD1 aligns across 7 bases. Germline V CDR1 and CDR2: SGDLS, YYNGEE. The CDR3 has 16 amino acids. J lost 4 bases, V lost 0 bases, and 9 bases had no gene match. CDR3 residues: CASSVAGGRRGTEAFF. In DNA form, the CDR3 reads TGTGCCAGCAGCGTAGCAGGGGGTAGAAGAGGCACTGAAGCTTTCTTT.

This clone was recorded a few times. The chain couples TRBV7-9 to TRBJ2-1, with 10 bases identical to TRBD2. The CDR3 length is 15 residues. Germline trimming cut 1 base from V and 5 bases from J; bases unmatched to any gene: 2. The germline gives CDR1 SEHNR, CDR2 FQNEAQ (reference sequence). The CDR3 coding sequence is TGTGCCAGCAGCTTAGATAGCGGGGGGCACAATGAGCAGTTCTTC. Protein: CASSLDSGGHNEQFF.

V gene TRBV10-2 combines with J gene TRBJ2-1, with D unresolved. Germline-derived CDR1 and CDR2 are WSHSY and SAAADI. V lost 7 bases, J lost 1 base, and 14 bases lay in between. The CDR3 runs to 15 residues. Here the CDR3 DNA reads TGCGCCAGCAAGAGCCAGGCTTTATCCTACAATGAGCAGTTCTTC. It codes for CASKSQALSYNEQFF.

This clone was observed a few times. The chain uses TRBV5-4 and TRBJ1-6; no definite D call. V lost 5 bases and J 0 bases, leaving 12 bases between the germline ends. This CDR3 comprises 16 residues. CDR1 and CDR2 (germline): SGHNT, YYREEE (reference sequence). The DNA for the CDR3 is TGTGCCAGCAGGGACGGACGGAGCTCCTATAATTCACCCCTCCACTTT. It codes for CASRDGRSSYNSPLHF.

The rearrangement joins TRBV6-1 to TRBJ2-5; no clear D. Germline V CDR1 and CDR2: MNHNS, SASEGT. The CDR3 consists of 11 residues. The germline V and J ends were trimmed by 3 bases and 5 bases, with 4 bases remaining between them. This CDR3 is CASSDWETQYF. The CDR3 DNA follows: TGTGCCAGCAGTGACTGGGAGACCCAGTACTTC.

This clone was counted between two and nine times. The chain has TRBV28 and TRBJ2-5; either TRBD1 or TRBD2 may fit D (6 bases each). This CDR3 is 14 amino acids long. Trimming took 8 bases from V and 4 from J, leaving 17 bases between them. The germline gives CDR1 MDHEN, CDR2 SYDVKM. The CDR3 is CASSPGAKGETQYF. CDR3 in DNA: TGTGCCAGCTCCCCGGGGGCCAAGGGAGAGACCCAGTACTTC.

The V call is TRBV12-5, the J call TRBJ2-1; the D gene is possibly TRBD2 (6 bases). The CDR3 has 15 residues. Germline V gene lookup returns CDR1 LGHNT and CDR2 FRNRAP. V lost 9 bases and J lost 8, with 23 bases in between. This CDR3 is CASHLGDGGSDEQFF. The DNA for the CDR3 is TGTGCTAGCCATTTGGGCGATGGGGGGTCCGATGAGCAGTTCTTC.

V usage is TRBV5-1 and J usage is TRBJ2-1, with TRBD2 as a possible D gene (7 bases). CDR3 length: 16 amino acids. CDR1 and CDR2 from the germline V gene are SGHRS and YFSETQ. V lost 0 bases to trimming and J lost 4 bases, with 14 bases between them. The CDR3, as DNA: TGCGCCAGCAGCTTGGCCGGCGGGGGCTCTTACAATGAGCAGTTCTTC. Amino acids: CASSLAGGGSYNEQFF.

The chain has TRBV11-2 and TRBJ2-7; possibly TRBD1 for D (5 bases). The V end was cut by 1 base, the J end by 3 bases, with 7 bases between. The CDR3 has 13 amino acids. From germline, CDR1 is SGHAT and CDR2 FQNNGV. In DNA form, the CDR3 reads TGTGCCAGCAGCTTAGGACAGCACTACGAGCAGTACTTC. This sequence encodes CASSLGQHYEQYF.

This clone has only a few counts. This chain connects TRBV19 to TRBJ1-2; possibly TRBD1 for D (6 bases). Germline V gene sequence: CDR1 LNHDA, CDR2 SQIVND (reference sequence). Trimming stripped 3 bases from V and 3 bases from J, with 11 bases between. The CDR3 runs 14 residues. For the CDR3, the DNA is TGTGCCAGTAGTATCCAAACAGGGTACTATGGCTACACCTTC. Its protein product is CASSIQTGYYGYTF. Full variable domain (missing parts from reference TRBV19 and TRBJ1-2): DGGITQSPKYLFRKEGQNVTLSCEQNLNHDAMYWYRQDPGQGLRLIYYSQIVNDFQKGDIAEGYSVSREKKESFPLTVTSAQKNPTAFYLCASSIQTGYYGYTFGSGTRLTVV.